The 17 T cell receptor beta chains listed next were all sequenced from one sample in a study of early T cells in non-severe SARS-CoV-2 infection (dated by TCRdb to the early 2020s). Libraries were prepared through 5' RACE. The sequencer was a NextSeq 500. TCRdb applied fastp at Q25 and MiXCR to the public reads, then kept only in-frame beta chains. Duplicate CDR3 protein sequences are folded into a single record with the most common DNA and genes. Across this sample there are roughly 56,000 distinct CDR3 sequences, with 8.5% to 9.5% seen only once. The ten largest clones capture 0.95% to 1.5% of the sample. Sequencing input: whole blood. The receptors were sampled from an adult who was a healthcare worker with PCR-confirmed SARS-CoV-2 infection or an uninfected control (not recorded which).

This clonotype was counted a few times. This rearrangement joins TRBV6-7 to TRBJ2-7; 8 nucleotides agree with TRBD2. TRBV6-7 is classed as an ORF, of uncertain function. The junction had 2 bases not matched to a gene; V was cut back by 7 bases and J by 12 bases. This CDR3 comprises 9 residues. CDR3 DNA sequence: TGTGCCAGCAAGAGCGGGGGGTACGTC. It specifies CASKSGGYV.

This clonotype has a count of ten or more. This chain links TRBV20-1 with TRBJ1-1; 7 nucleotides match TRBD1. The V segment lost 1 base and the J segment 4 bases; nucleotides outside the gene matches: 9. Germline V CDR1 and CDR2: DFQATT, SNEGSKA (reference sequence). The CDR3 runs to 15 residues. The DNA of the CDR3 is TGCAGTGCTAGAGCTCAGGGGGTTATTGGCACTGAAGCTTTCTTT. It translates to CSARAQGVIGTEAFF.

This clonotype was recorded at least ten times. This chain connects TRBV7-3 to TRBJ2-2; TRBD2 is a possible D gene (6 bases). Germline V CDR1 and CDR2: SGHTA, FQGTGA. The CDR3 covers 15 residues. V lost 3 bases to trimming and J lost 6 bases, with 14 bases between them. The CDR3 coding sequence is TGTGCCAGCAGCTTGGGACTCCCAGCCCCCGGGGAGCTGTTTTTT. Protein: CASSLGLPAPGELFF.

This clonotype was counted a few times. V and J are TRBV11-2 and TRBJ2-3, with 11 bases identical to TRBD2. V was pared by 2 bases and J by 1 base, with 5 bases of the junction left unmatched. CDR3 length: 17 residues. Looked up from germline, CDR1 is SGHAT and CDR2 is FQNNGV. The CDR3 is CASSLISGGAGTDTQYF. The CDR3 bases are TGTGCCAGCAGCTTAATTAGCGGGGGGGCCGGCACAGATACGCAGTATTTT.

The chain carries TRBV7-2 and TRBJ1-1; 10 bases are a match to TRBD1. Germline assignment: CDR1 SGHTA and CDR2 FQGNSA. The CDR3 extends over 14 amino acids. V lost 4 bases to trimming and J lost 6 bases; unmatched junction nucleotides: 5. The CDR3 is CASSSWDRGPEAFF. The CDR3 nucleotides are TGTGCCAGCAGCTCGTGGGACAGGGGCCCTGAAGCTTTCTTT.

The V call is TRBV7-8, the J call TRBJ2-7; D gene ambiguous. CDR1 and CDR2 from the germline V gene are SGHVS and FQNEAQ. V shed 2 bases and J shed 4 bases, with 3 bases lying between them. CDR3 length: 11 amino acids. The chain's CDR3 is CASSLQYEQYV. The CDR3 nucleotides read TGTGCCAGCAGCTTACAATACGAGCAGTACGTC.

In its sample, this clonotype was seen many times. This chain connects TRBV2 to TRBJ2-1, with TRBD1 matching 9 bases. V lost 8 bases, J lost 5 bases, and 10 bases stayed unmatched. The CDR3 is made up of 15 amino acids. CDR1 and CDR2 (germline): SNHLY, FYNNEI. As DNA, the CDR3 is TGTGCCAGCTTGGAAGGGACAGGGATAAACAATGAGCAGTTCTTC. Translating it yields CASLEGTGINNEQFF.

This clonotype has ten or more counts. The CDR3 DNA follows: TGCAGCGTTGTACTGGACCAAAGAAGAACAGATACGCAGTATTTT. Its protein is CSVVLDQRRTDTQYF. V and J are TRBV29-1 and TRBJ2-3; D not certain. Between the trimmed V and J ends, which lost 4 bases and 3 bases, there was a span of 17 bases. Germline values: CDR1 SQVTM, CDR2 ANQGSEA. This CDR3 spans 15 amino acids.

The rearrangement links TRBV3-1 to TRBJ2-5, with 9 bases aligning to TRBD1. This CDR3 region has 17 residues. V gave up 0 bases and J gave up 4 bases; unmatched junction bases: 9. Germline V CDR1 and CDR2: LGHDT, YNNKEL (reference sequence). The CDR3 loop reads CASSQDRGQGVVETQYF. CDR3 DNA sequence: TGTGCCAGCAGCCAAGATCGGGGACAGGGAGTAGTAGAGACCCAGTACTTC.

The sample holds a few counts of this clonotype. The V call is TRBV9, the J call TRBJ2-2; 11 nucleotides line up with TRBD1. The CDR3 covers 15 residues. The germline gives CDR1 SGDLS, CDR2 YYNGEE. The J segment lost 5 bases and the V segment lost 5 bases, leaving 5 bases of the junction unmatched. In DNA form, the CDR3 reads TGTGCCAGCAGGACCGGGACAGGGGGAACCGGGGAGCTGTTTTTT. Amino acid sequence: CASRTGTGGTGELFF.

This clonotype showed up just a few times. V is TRBV7-9 and J is TRBJ2-7; D gene unclear. V gave up 7 bases and J gave up 3 bases, with 13 bases separating them. The CDR3 consists of 13 residues. In germline, CDR1 is SEHNR, CDR2 FQNEAQ (reference sequence). The CDR3 nucleotides are TGTGCCAGCATCCCGCAAAGGAGCTACGAGCAGTACGTC. Translation: CASIPQRSYEQYV.

The V call is TRBV7-2, the J call TRBJ2-3; D is unresolved. Germline values: CDR1 SGHTA, CDR2 FQGNSA. The CDR3 has 14 amino acids. Trimming cost V 5 bases and J 4 bases, with 13 bases left between them. As DNA, the CDR3 is TGTGCCAGCAGCCCCCGATCTAGGGCAGATACGCAGTATTTT. Translating it yields CASSPRSRADTQYF.

This clonotype was observed many times. The chain has TRBV7-8 and TRBJ2-7; D remains ambiguous. Per germline, CDR1 SGHVS and CDR2 FQNEAQ. Between the trimmed V and J ends, which lost 5 bases and 3 bases, there was a span of 14 bases. There are 14 residues in the CDR3. CDR3 coding DNA: TGTGCCAGCAGCCCCGGACCCCTATTCTACGAGCAGTACGTC. This translates into CASSPGPLFYEQYV.

There are a few counts of this clonotype. CDR3 sequence reads: CASSDGPSEGAFF. The CDR3 DNA follows: TGCGCCAGCAGTGACGGTCCCAGCGAAGGGGCTTTCTTT. V usage is TRBV10-1 and J usage is TRBJ1-1; D unclear. V lost 3 bases, J lost 11 bases, and 16 bases lay in between. Germline lookup yields CDR1 WNHNN and CDR2 SYGVQD (reference sequence). The CDR3 totals 13 residues.

The sample holds many counts of this clonotype. V is TRBV5-1 and J is TRBJ2-1; D remains unclear. The germline gives CDR1 SGHRS, CDR2 YFSETQ. The CDR3 consists of 13 residues. The V and J ends lost 4 bases and 9 bases respectively, with 14 bases between them. The CDR3 sequence: CASSTAPAGEQFF. The CDR3 bases are TGCGCCAGCAGCACGGCCCCGGCCGGTGAGCAGTTCTTC.

This clonotype has more than one count but fewer than ten. The V call is TRBV27, the J call TRBJ2-1; D is possibly TRBD2 (5 bases). Between the trimmed V and J ends, which lost 3 bases and 0 bases, there was a span of 12 bases. CDR1 and CDR2 (germline): MNHEY, SMNVEV (reference sequence). The CDR3 totals 16 residues. The CDR3 reads CASSFYGESSYNEQFF. In DNA, the CDR3 is TGTGCCAGCAGTTTTTACGGGGAGAGCTCCTACAATGAGCAGTTCTTC.

This clonotype was seen ten or more times. The V gene is TRBV9, the J gene TRBJ2-3; D perhaps matches TRBD1 (6 bases). Trimming took 2 bases from V and 6 from J, leaving 13 bases between them. This CDR3 spans 14 amino acids. Per the germline V gene, CDR1 is SGDLS and CDR2 is YYNGEE. CDR3 coding DNA: TGTGCCAGCAGCGTGGCTGGGACAAGGGATACGCAGTATTTT. It codes for CASSVAGTRDTQYF.